A single sample gave rise to the 25 T cell receptor beta chains below, sequenced in a study of CD8 T cells in ankylosing spondylitis (TCRdb year 2017). Libraries were prepared through 5' RACE. The sample was run on an Illumina HiSeq 2500. TCRdb reran the public reads through fastp at Q25 and MiXCR, keeping productive beta chains. All rows with the same CDR3 protein become a single entry with the most common DNA and genes. The sample yields about 130,000 distinct CDR3 sequences; roughly a tenth were counted once. About 3.3% of the sample rests with the top ten. Sequencing was performed on blood, either unsorted or a sorted T cell fraction (not recorded which). These receptors all stem from a male donor with ankylosing spondylitis or in good health (not recorded which).

This clonotype was seen only a few times. This chain connects TRBV5-1 to TRBJ2-1; perhaps D is TRBD1 or TRBD2 (6 bases each). V lost 0 bases to trimming and J lost 1 base, with 23 bases between them. The CDR3 is made up of 20 amino acids. Germline V CDR1 and CDR2: SGHRS, YFSETQ. The CDR3: CASSLAGGRSSVRSYNEQFF. DNA of the CDR3: TGCGCCAGCAGCTTGGCCGGGGGCAGGAGTAGCGTTAGATCCTACAATGAGCAGTTCTTC.

At least ten counts were recorded for this clonotype. The J gene is TRBJ2-1, the V gene TRBV27; D possibly corresponds to TRBD1 (6 bases). Germline CDR1 and CDR2: MNHEY and SMNVEV (reference sequence). The CDR3 runs 18 residues. Trimming took 5 bases from V and 3 from J, leaving 23 bases between them. This chain's CDR3 is CASSPRGINLRYYNEQFF. The CDR3 DNA sequence: TGTGCCAGCAGTCCCAGGGGTATAAACCTCAGATACTACAATGAGCAGTTCTTC.

The sample holds many counts of this clonotype. The CDR3 loop is CASSYRHGNTDTQYF. CDR3 DNA sequence: TGTGCCAGCAGCTACAGACATGGGAACACAGATACGCAGTATTTT. The chain has TRBV9 and TRBJ2-3, with D unclear. The CDR3 is made up of 15 amino acids. Germline V lookup: CDR1 SGDLS, CDR2 YYNGEE. V dropped 4 bases and J dropped 2 bases, with 14 bases sitting between them.

Ten or more counts support this clonotype. The J gene is TRBJ2-1, the V gene TRBV29-1; 9 nucleotides align to TRBD2. V dropped 7 bases and J dropped 4; count of bases not matched to a gene: 5. The germline V gene encodes CDR1 SQVTM and CDR2 ANQGSEA. The CDR3 is 13 residues long. The CDR3 is CSDGLAPYNEQFF. In nucleotides, the CDR3 is TGCAGCGACGGACTAGCGCCATACAATGAGCAGTTCTTC.

Comment on this clonotype: The junction departs from germline at one end; a sequencing error may be responsible. The chain recombines TRBV20-1 with TRBJ2-1; 8 bases map to TRBD2. The CDR3 totals 16 residues. Germline V CDR1 and CDR2: DFQATT, SNEGSKA (reference sequence). The CDR3 region is CCARGRGGRSYNEQFF. The DNA of the CDR3 is TGCTGTGCTAGGGGCCGGGGCGGGAGGTCGTACAATGAGCAGTTCTTC.

This clonotype was counted between two and nine times. The CDR3 is CASSSERQGVSEAFF. Here the CDR3 DNA reads TGTGCCAGCAGCTCAGAACGACAGGGTGTCAGTGAAGCTTTCTTT. The rearrangement links TRBV7-2 to TRBJ1-1, with 7 bases fitting TRBD1. The germline CDR1 and CDR2 sequences are SGHTA and FQGNSA. V shed 4 bases, J shed 7 bases, and the junction held 12 bases outside the gene matches. CDR3 length equals 15 residues.

There are many counts of this clonotype. The J gene is TRBJ2-7, the V gene TRBV4-2, with D perhaps matching TRBD1 or TRBD2 (5 bases each). Trimming removed 4 bases at V and 0 bases at J, with 10 bases between. CDR1 is LGHNA and CDR2 is YNFKEQ in the germline V gene. The CDR3 runs to 14 residues. The CDR3 DNA reads TGTGCCAGCAGCCTCCGGGACCGCTCCTACGAGCAGTACTTC. Protein sequence: CASSLRDRSYEQYF.

This clonotype was counted many times. V usage is TRBV29-1 and J usage is TRBJ1-2; 8 nucleotides line up with TRBD1. CDR3 length equals 14 residues. Germline CDR1 SQVTM, CDR2 ANQGSEA. J lost 4 bases, V lost 2 bases, and 6 bases had no gene match. CDR3 protein: CSVEIGTGIYGYTF. In nucleotides, the CDR3 is TGCAGCGTTGAAATCGGGACAGGCATCTATGGCTACACCTTC.

This clonotype has at least ten counts. The V and J genes are TRBV7-8 and TRBJ2-3, with a tentative D call TRBD1 (6 bases). With 7 bases removed from V and 7 bases from J, the gap between germline ends came to 12 bases. The CDR3 sequence is 12 residues long. The V gene's germline CDR1 is SGHVS and CDR2 FQNEAQ. CDR3 bases: TGTGCCAGCACCATACAGGGATATACGCAGTATTTT. Protein product: CASTIQGYTQYF.

The chain carries TRBV6-2 or TRBV6-3 and TRBJ2-1; 13 nucleotides agree with TRBD2. Germline-derived CDR1 and CDR2 are MNHEY and SVGEGT. The CDR3 consists of 14 residues. The V gene end was trimmed by 7 bases and the J gene end by 13 bases; junction bases not matched to a gene: 10. The CDR3 here is CASKLLAGGPVQFF. CDR3 DNA: TGTGCCAGCAAGCTACTAGCGGGAGGGCCGGTTCAGTTCTTC.

Regarding this clonotype: This could be a read error, since a much larger clone is one nucleotide away. The rearrangement joins TRBV20-1 to TRBJ2-1; 8 bases align to TRBD2. Germline CDR1 reads DFQATT; CDR2 reads SNEGSKA (reference sequence). The CDR3 is 13 residues long. CDR3 protein: CSVSAGASNDQFF. The CDR3 nucleotides are TGCAGTGTTTCAGCGGGAGCCTCCAATGACCAGTTCTTC.

This clonotype has a count of ten or more. The chain uses TRBV29-1 and TRBJ2-5, with D maybe TRBD1 (8 bases). V gave up 4 bases and J gave up 5 bases, with 14 bases separating them. The V gene's germline CDR1 is SQVTM and CDR2 ANQGSEA. The CDR3 sequence is 13 residues long. The CDR3 loop is CSVGQGRVETQYF. Here the CDR3 DNA reads TGCAGCGTTGGACAGGGGAGGGTCGAGACCCAGTACTTC.

The rearrangement uses TRBV11-2 and TRBJ1-4; 10 bases are shared with TRBD1. Germline V gene lookup returns CDR1 SGHAT and CDR2 FQNNGV. Trimming cost V 1 base and J 5 bases; bases outside gene matches: 10. This CDR3 has 18 residues. For the CDR3, the DNA is TGTGCCAGCAGCTTAGGAAGGGTGACAGGGGGCCCGAATGAAAAACTGTTTTTT. Its translation: CASSLGRVTGGPNEKLFF.

The rearrangement links TRBV7-2 to TRBJ2-6, with D uncertain. CDR3 size: 12 residues. Germline CDR1 is SGHTA and CDR2 is FQGNSA. The V end was cut by 2 bases, the J end by 8 bases, with 4 bases between. CDR3 sequence: CASSLPTNVLTF. CDR3 DNA sequence: TGTGCCAGCAGCTTACCCACCAACGTCCTGACTTTC. Together with reference TRBV7-2 and TRBJ2-6, the CDR3 gives the full variable domain: GAGVSQSPSNKVTEKGKDVELRCDPISGHTALYWYRQSLGQGLEFLIYFQGNSAPDKSGLPSDRFSAERTGGSVSTLTIQRTQQEDSAVYLCASSLPTNVLTFGAGSRLTVL.

Ten or more counts support this clonotype. The genes are TRBV7-2 and TRBJ1-1; D remains ambiguous. The V gene's germline CDR1 is SGHTA and CDR2 FQGNSA. The ends were cut back, 3 bases at V and 1 base at J, with 6 bases in the middle. CDR3 length: 13 residues. The CDR3 is CASSLIRNTEAFF. The CDR3 DNA is TGTGCCAGCAGCTTGATAAGGAACACTGAAGCTTTCTTT.

This clonotype was detected ten times or more. The CDR3 reads CASGEEVPETQYF. CDR3 bases: TGTGCCAGCGGCGAAGAGGTCCCGGAGACCCAGTACTTC. This chain connects TRBV28 to TRBJ2-5; D unresolved. The CDR3 has 13 residues. Germline V gene data show CDR1 as MDHEN and CDR2 as SYDVKM. V was trimmed by 8 bases and J by 5 bases, leaving 15 bases between them.

This clonotype was found many times. V and J are TRBV5-1 and TRBJ1-1, with 9 bases identical to TRBD1. Germline assignment: CDR1 SGHRS and CDR2 YFSETQ. The trim removed 0 bases at V and 5 bases at J, leaving 5 bases unmatched. The CDR3 is made up of 15 amino acids. Here the CDR3 DNA reads TGCGCCAGCAGCTTGGCTGGACAGGGGCGAACTGAAGCTTTCTTT. This encodes CASSLAGQGRTEAFF.

This chain joins TRBV4-2 and TRBJ2-7; D unresolved. Trimming cost V 0 bases and J 0 bases, with 12 bases left between them. CDR3 length equals 16 residues. Germline loops: CDR1 LGHNA, CDR2 YNFKEQ. CDR3 sequence: CASSQDSVMFSYEQYF. The CDR3 nucleotides are TGTGCCAGCAGCCAAGATTCGGTTATGTTCTCCTACGAGCAGTACTTC.

In DNA, the CDR3 is TGTGCCAGCACACTTTGGGGCACTGAAGCTTTCTTT. Translation: CASTLWGTEAFF. The V gene is TRBV28, the J gene TRBJ1-1; D is uncertain. V lost 7 bases and J 4 bases, leaving 10 bases between the germline ends. Germline lookup yields CDR1 MDHEN and CDR2 SYDVKM. The CDR3 loop spans 12 amino acids.

The sample holds many counts of this clonotype. The rearrangement joins TRBV14 to TRBJ2-2; the D gene is possibly TRBD1 (5 bases). Germline CDR1 reads SGHDN; CDR2 reads FVKESK. This CDR3 contains 14 residues. V dropped 4 bases and J dropped 3 bases, with 9 bases sitting between them. DNA of the CDR3: TGTGCCAGCAGCCTCCAGGGCTACACCGGGGAGCTGTTTTTT. This gives the protein CASSLQGYTGELFF. The full variable domain, completed using reference TRBV14 and TRBJ2-2, is EAGVTQFPSHSVIEKGQTVTLRCDPISGHDNLYWYRRVMGKEIKFLLHFVKESKQDESGMPNNRFLAERTGGTYSTLKVQPAELEDSGVYFCASSLQGYTGELFFGEGSRLTVL.

This clonotype was observed many times. The V and J genes are TRBV29-1 and TRBJ2-5; maybe TRBD1 (5 bases). Trimming took 7 bases from V and 4 from J, leaving 22 bases between them. Germline CDR1 is SQVTM and CDR2 is ANQGSEA. The CDR3 spans 15 residues. In DNA, the CDR3 is TGCAGCGGGGCAAATTCGGGCAGGGTAAGAGAGACCCAGTACTTC. Translation gives CSGANSGRVRETQYF.

As to this clonotype: This may arise from a read error, as a much more abundant clone is one base away. The rearrangement joins TRBV6-5 to TRBJ1-2; no firm D call. This CDR3 comprises 13 residues. CDR1 MNHEY and CDR2 SVGAGI come from the germline V gene. The CDR3: CASSYQPTYGHTF. CDR3 DNA sequence: TGTGCCAGCAGTTACCAACCCACTTATGGCCACACCTTC.

This clonotype was seen repeatedly, ten times or more. This chain uses TRBV20-1 with TRBJ2-7; 7 bases agree with TRBD2. The ends lost 3 bases at V and 3 bases at J; junction bases unmatched: 11. The CDR3 has 15 amino acids. Germline V CDR1 and CDR2: DFQATT, SNEGSKA (reference sequence). CDR3 nucleotides: TGCAGTGCTAGGGGGGAGACTAGCAATTACTACGAGCAGTACTTC. This sequence encodes CSARGETSNYYEQYF.

The chain carries TRBV5-1 and TRBJ2-1; 10 bases fit TRBD2. V was pared by 7 bases and J by 4 bases, with 8 bases of the junction left unmatched. CDR1 SGHRS and CDR2 YFSETQ come from the germline V gene. The CDR3 runs to 15 residues. CDR3 region: CASQSGRASYNEQFF. The CDR3 DNA is TGCGCCAGCCAAAGCGGGAGGGCCTCGTACAATGAGCAGTTCTTC. Supplemented by reference TRBV5-1 and TRBJ2-1, the full variable domain reads KAGVTQTPRYLIKTRGQQVTLSCSPISGHRSVSWYQQTPGQGLQFLFEYFSETQRNKGNFPGRFSGRQFSNSRSEMNVSTLELGDSALYLCASQSGRASYNEQFFGPGTRLTVL.

The table lists this clonotype with a count of one. With a much larger clone just one base away, this may be a read error. The chain links TRBV2 to TRBJ2-1; 7 bases match TRBD1. Germline CDR1 and CDR2: SNHLY and FYNNEI. The CDR3 runs 14 residues. The DNA for the CDR3 is TGTGCCAGCAGGGAGACAGGGACCTACAATGACCAGTTCTTC. It encodes CASRETGTYNDQFF.